This entry is about one T cell receptor (beta chain). Its antigen is as yet unknown. These data are taken from a study of shared clonotypes between healthy human individuals. Overall study: The cohort had a couple of women and a few men, ages 18 to 49.

Data came from immunoSEQ multiplex PCR; TCRdb stores just in-frame clones and leaves some out. The sample has 1.6 million or so clones, around 98.5% seen once. Donors, without exception, were Caucasian adults residing in Nashville, Tennessee. Study-level points and caveats: Generally, naive subsets came out with larger estimated richness than memory subsets. Non-shared clonotypes had lower generation probabilities than clonotypes shared by all four sorted-subset donors.

The CDR3 runs to 17 residues. The germline gives CDR1 SGHRS, CDR2 YFSETQ. V was pared by 6 bases and J by 2 bases, with 10 bases of the junction left unmatched. The sequenced material came from naive CD4+ T cells sorted from blood. Specified subset: CD45RA+ positively selected. V gene TRBV5-1 combines with J gene TRBJ2-1; 11 bases line up with TRBD2. The clonotype comes from a man aged 25-45 years in good health. For the CDR3, the DNA is TGCGCCAGCAATGGGCTAGCGGGAGGAATGACCTACAATGAGCAGTTCTTC. Its translation is CASNGLAGGMTYNEQFF.